These 22 T cell receptor beta chains were sequenced from one sample in a study of cytomegalovirus exposure and HLA in healthy donors. Primers: 60 Vbeta forward and 13 Jbeta reverse. Libraries were prepared by immunoSEQ multiplex PCR; TCRdb keeps only in-frame clonotypes and omits some of them. The sample lists approximately 160,000 clones; 64% were seen once. The sample taken for sequencing was PBMCs. These receptors came from a woman younger than 45 in good health and CMV-seropositive.

The chain recombines TRBV7-2 with TRBJ2-7; 12 bases line up with TRBD2. Germline CDR1 SGHTA, CDR2 FQGNSA. The ends lost 1 base at V and 7 bases at J; junction bases unmatched: 11. This CDR3 is 17 amino acids long. The CDR3 bases are TGTGCCAGCAGCTTAGGGACTAGCGGGACGTTGCGGCGGGAGCAGTACTTC. Its protein is CASSLGTSGTLRREQYF.

This clone has a handful of counts. The rearrangement links TRBV5-4 to TRBJ2-3; no definite D call. V lost 0 bases and J lost 6, with 11 bases in between. Germline V gene data show CDR1 as SGHNT and CDR2 as YYREEE (reference sequence). The CDR3 extends over 14 amino acids. The CDR3 region is CASSLAKREDTQYF. In DNA, the CDR3 is TGTGCCAGCAGCTTGGCTAAGAGAGAGGATACGCAGTATTTT.

This clone was found once. This chain's CDR3 is CASSPPTGGARTEAFF. The CDR3, as DNA: TGTGCCAGCAGCCCCCCGACAGGGGGCGCCCGAACTGAAGCTTTCTTT. The rearrangement uses TRBV7-9 and TRBJ1-1, with 10 bases matching TRBD1. CDR3 length: 16 residues. V was clipped by 5 bases and J by 5 bases; unmatched bases: 11. The germline V gene encodes CDR1 SEHNR and CDR2 FQNEAQ (reference sequence).

The genes are TRBV5-6 and TRBJ2-7; maybe TRBD1 (6 bases). V was clipped by 2 bases and J by 2 bases, with 14 bases between them. The V gene's germline CDR1 is SGHDT and CDR2 YYEEEE. The CDR3 has 15 residues. The DNA for the CDR3 is TGTGCCAGCAGCTTCCTGAAGGACAGAACCTACGAGCAGTACTTC. Protein sequence: CASSFLKDRTYEQYF.

The V call is TRBV7-8, the J call TRBJ1-2; D gene uncertain. This CDR3 comprises 13 residues. V was shortened by 1 base and J by 4 bases, with 7 bases between the two germline ends. Germline V gives CDR1 SGHVS, CDR2 FQNEAQ. CDR3 amino acids: CASSLGDIYGYTF. The CDR3 nucleotides are TGTGCCAGCAGCTTAGGAGATATCTATGGCTACACCTTC.

The chain is built from TRBV7-2 and TRBJ2-7, with TRBD2 matching 13 bases. The germline V gene has CDR1 SGHTA and CDR2 FQGNSA. This CDR3 has 13 amino acids. V was pared by 5 bases and J by 13 bases, with 8 bases of the junction left unmatched. CDR3 amino acids: CASSGRTSGSVYF. The CDR3 region has the DNA TGTGCCAGCAGCGGCCGGACTAGCGGGAGCGTATACTTC. Variable domain in full (rest from reference TRBV7-2 and TRBJ2-7): GAGVSQSPSNKVTEKGKDVELRCDPISGHTALYWYRQSLGQGLEFLIYFQGNSAPDKSGLPSDRFSAERTGGSVSTLTIQRTQQEDSAVYLCASSGRTSGSVYFGPGTRLTVT.

The chain couples TRBV6-1 to TRBJ2-5, with 9 positions matching TRBD1. The CDR3 runs to 15 residues. CDR1 and CDR2 from the germline V gene are MNHNS and SASEGT. V lost 7 bases to trimming and J lost 4 bases; unmatched junction nucleotides: 10. CDR3 protein: CASNEVGQGRETQYF. DNA of the CDR3: TGTGCCAGCAACGAGGTAGGACAGGGGCGAGAGACCCAGTACTTC.

The genes are TRBV18 and TRBJ2-1, with D possibly TRBD2 on 6 matching bases. This CDR3 is 13 amino acids long. Trimming removed 3 bases from V and 5 bases from J, with 8 bases in between. Germline CDR1 reads KGHSH; CDR2 reads LQKENI. CDR3 DNA sequence: TGTGCCAGCTCACCTAGCGGAGACAATGAGCAGTTCTTC. Its translation: CASSPSGDNEQFF.

This clone was detected once. The CDR3 loop reads CASSLGGQAYEQYF. The CDR3 DNA reads TGTGCCAGCAGCTTAGGGGGACAGGCTTACGAGCAGTACTTC. This chain uses TRBV13 with TRBJ2-5; 8 nucleotides line up with TRBD1. Matching the DNA end better, TRBJ2-7 makes the J call doubtful. The germline gives CDR1 PRHDT, CDR2 FYEKMQ (reference sequence). The CDR3 is 14 amino acids.

The rearrangement links TRBV5-1 to TRBJ2-2, with a possible D match to TRBD1 (6 bases). CDR3 length: 13 residues. V lost 2 bases to trimming and J lost 7 bases, with 9 bases between them. Germline V gene data show CDR1 as SGHRS and CDR2 as YFSETQ. CDR3 residues: CASSLQGVGELFF. The CDR3 DNA reads as TGCGCCAGCAGCTTACAGGGTGTCGGGGAGCTGTTTTTT.

This chain uses TRBV5-4 with TRBJ2-3; D not certain. CDR1 SGHNT and CDR2 YYREEE come from the germline V gene (reference sequence). The CDR3 length is 13 residues. Trimming removed 3 bases from V and 1 base from J, with 6 bases in between. In DNA form, the CDR3 reads TGTGCCAGCAGCTCTGGAGGCACAGATACGCAGTATTTT. The encoded protein is CASSSGGTDTQYF.

In its sample, this clone was seen a few times. The rearrangement joins TRBV7-2 to TRBJ2-5; D might be TRBD2 (6 bases). Trimming pared 0 bases from V and 5 bases from J, leaving 10 bases between. CDR3 size: 14 residues. Germline lookup yields CDR1 SGHTA and CDR2 FQGNSA. Written as DNA, the CDR3 is TGTGCCAGCAGCTTAGCGGACGGGAGTGAGACCCAGTACTTC. It is translated as CASSLADGSETQYF.

The chain links TRBV7-3 to TRBJ2-2; TRBD1 might be the D (6 bases). CDR1 SGHTA and CDR2 FQGTGA come from the germline V gene. The ends were cut back, 6 bases at V and 6 bases at J, with 17 bases in the middle. This CDR3 comprises 15 residues. CDR3 region: CASSRRAGDPGELFF. The CDR3 DNA follows: TGTGCCAGCAGTAGAAGGGCAGGGGATCCCGGGGAGCTGTTTTTT.

The chain carries TRBV19 and TRBJ2-6; D is unresolved. CDR3 length equals 15 residues. The germline V and J ends were trimmed by 2 bases and 0 bases, with 5 bases remaining between them. The germline V gene has CDR1 LNHDA and CDR2 SQIVND (reference sequence). Written as DNA, the CDR3 is TGTGCCAGTAGTATAACGGTCTCTGGGGCCAACGTCCTGACTTTC. This codes for CASSITVSGANVLTF.

The chain joins TRBV4-2 to TRBJ1-4, with D hard to call. The CDR3 consists of 17 residues. CDR1 LGHNA and CDR2 YNFKEQ come from the germline V gene. Trimming took off 4 bases at V and 5 bases at J, with 20 bases between the two ends. Written as DNA, the CDR3 is TGTGCCAGCAGCCCGCGGAGCCTATACACGGAAAATGAAAAACTGTTTTTT. Its protein product is CASSPRSLYTENEKLFF.

This clone appeared a few times. The chain couples TRBV6-5 to TRBJ2-5; TRBD1 might be the D (5 bases). Germline V lookup: CDR1 MNHEY, CDR2 SVGAGI. Trimming removed 10 bases from V and 2 bases from J, with 17 bases in between. There are 14 residues in the CDR3. CDR3 sequence reads: CATQPTEAQETQYF. The DNA of the CDR3 is TGTGCCACCCAGCCGACAGAGGCACAAGAGACCCAGTACTTC.

The chain carries TRBV2 and TRBJ2-4; TRBD2 aligns across 8 bases. There are 15 residues in the CDR3. Germline V gives CDR1 SNHLY, CDR2 FYNNEI. Unmatched junction bases numbered 11, after V lost 3 bases and J lost 10 bases. CDR3 sequence: CASSDGGATLSIQYF. The CDR3 DNA follows: TGTGCCAGCAGTGACGGGGGGGCGACCCTTTCAATTCAGTACTTC.

The table lists this clone with a few counts. The DNA is left out, because the CDR3 cannot be placed on it with certainty; the CDR3 is given as TCRdb lists it. This rearrangement joins TRBV7-2 to TRBJ1-2; TRBD1, the table's D call, lacks a check against the DNA. The CDR3 is 14 residues long, counting both termini. Germline-derived CDR1 and CDR2 are SGHTA and FQGNSA. The CDR3 loop is CASSLVGTGIGRTF.

The table lists this clone with a count of one. The chain carries TRBV5-1 and TRBJ1-1; 8 positions match TRBD1. The CDR3 runs 15 residues. Trimming removed 3 bases from V and 0 bases from J; junction bases left unmatched: 4. Germline values: CDR1 SGHRS, CDR2 YFSETQ. CDR3 bases: TGCGCCAGCAGCTACAGGGGGAGCATGAACACTGAAGCTTTCTTT. Translated: CASSYRGSMNTEAFF.

The V gene is TRBV5-5, the J gene TRBJ2-3; a possible D gene is TRBD2 (5 bases). V was cut by 0 bases and J by 6 bases, with 8 bases left in between. CDR3 length: 13 residues. From germline, CDR1 is SGHKS and CDR2 YYEKEE (reference sequence). The DNA for the CDR3 is TGTGCCAGCAGCTTGGCGGACTGGGATACGCAGTATTTT. Translating gives CASSLADWDTQYF.

This clone was recorded only once. The chain employs TRBV19 and TRBJ2-1; 10 bases map to TRBD2. CDR3 length equals 20 residues. Trimming took 0 bases from V and 4 from J; bases not matched to a gene: 15. Germline CDR1 is LNHDA and CDR2 is SQIVND (reference sequence). The CDR3 bases are TGTGCCAGTAGTATAGATGAGAGGGGGGAGCGGGAGGGCCCATACAATGAGCAGTTCTTC. This sequence encodes CASSIDERGEREGPYNEQFF.

In its sample, this clone was seen once. The V gene is TRBV7-2, the J gene TRBJ2-7; D is perhaps TRBD1 (6 bases). This CDR3 spans 13 amino acids. The V gene's germline CDR1 is SGHTA and CDR2 FQGNSA. V dropped 3 bases and J dropped 5 bases, with 11 bases sitting between them. The CDR3: CASSFPGVNEQYF. CDR3 DNA sequence: TGTGCCAGCAGCTTTCCAGGGGTGAACGAGCAGTACTTC. Full variable domain (outside the CDR3, taken from reference TRBV7-2 and TRBJ2-7): GAGVSQSPSNKVTEKGKDVELRCDPISGHTALYWYRQSLGQGLEFLIYFQGNSAPDKSGLPSDRFSAERTGGSVSTLTIQRTQQEDSAVYLCASSFPGVNEQYFGPGTRLTVT.